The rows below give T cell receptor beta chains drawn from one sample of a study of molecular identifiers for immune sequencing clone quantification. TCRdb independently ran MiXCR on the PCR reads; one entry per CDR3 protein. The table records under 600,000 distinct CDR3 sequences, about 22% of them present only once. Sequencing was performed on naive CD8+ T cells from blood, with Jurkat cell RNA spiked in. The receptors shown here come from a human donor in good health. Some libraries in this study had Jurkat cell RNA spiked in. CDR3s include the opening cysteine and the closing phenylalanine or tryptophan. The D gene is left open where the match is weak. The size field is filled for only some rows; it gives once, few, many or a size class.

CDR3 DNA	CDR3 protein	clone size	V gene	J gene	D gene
TGTGCCAGCAGCTTCACAGGGACTGGAGCTAAAAGCACAGATACGCAGTATTTT	CASSFTGTGAKSTDTQYF	many	TRBV7-9	TRBJ2-3	-
TGTGCCAGCAGCTACGGGGGGGGTTACACTGAAGCTTTCTTT	CASSYGGGYTEAFF	few	TRBV7-9	TRBJ1-1	-
TGCAGTGCTAGAGATGATACAGTCGGCTACGAGCAGTACTTC	CSARDDTVGYEQYF	-	TRBV20-1	TRBJ2-7	-
TGTGCCTGGAGTACTAGCGGGAGTTACGAGCAGTACTTC	CAWSTSGSYEQYF	few	TRBV30	TRBJ2-7	TRBD2
TGTGCCAGCAGCTTAAGTAGATTCAACTCTGGAAACACCATATATTTT	CASSLSRFNSGNTIYF	-	TRBV7-2	TRBJ1-3	-
TGTGCCAGCAGTGAAAGCGGCGGCCCGGCCTACGAGCAGTACTTC	CASSESGGPAYEQYF	-	TRBV6-1	TRBJ2-7	-
TGTGCCAGCACCTTCGGACTAGCGGGGGGGATGGACGAGCAGTACTTC	CASTFGLAGGMDEQYF	few	TRBV13	TRBJ2-7	TRBD2
TGTGCCTGGAATGACGGGGATGGAAACACCTTATATTTT	CAWNDGDGNTLYF	once	TRBV30	TRBJ1-3	-
TGCGCCAGCAGTGGTTGGGGCTCCTACGAGCAGTACTTC	CASSGWGSYEQYF	-	TRBV10-2	TRBJ2-7	-
TGTGCTAGTGCCCGAGGGGGACAGGGGCTTTCGGAGACCCAGTACTTC	CASARGGQGLSETQYF	few	TRBV12-5	TRBJ2-5	TRBD1
TGTGCCAGCAGCGTAGGGGGACTAACACAAGAGACCCAGTACTTC	CASSVGGLTQETQYF	many	TRBV9	TRBJ2-5	TRBD2
TGTGCCAGCAGTCCATTTCCCGGGGAGCTGTTTTTT	CASSPFPGELFF	-	TRBV28	TRBJ2-2	-
TGTGCCAGCAGCCCCCCCCCTAGCGGGGGGATTAGGGCCTACGAGCAGTACTTC	CASSPPPSGGIRAYEQYF	many	TRBV7-2	TRBJ2-7	TRBD2
TGTGCCAGCAGCCCCCCTCCGACTATTGCAACTAATGAAAAACTGTTTTTT	CASSPPPTIATNEKLFF	-	TRBV28	TRBJ1-4	-
TGTGCCACCAGCAGAGATTACAATGAGCAGTTCTTC	CATSRDYNEQFF	few	TRBV15	TRBJ2-1	-
TGTGCCAGCAGAAAAAATTCAGGGCCCAATCAGCCCCAGCATTTT	CASRKNSGPNQPQHF	-	TRBV27	TRBJ1-5	-
TGTGCCAGCAGCCCCCCTCCGACGCCAAGCTCCTACGAGCAGTACTTC	CASSPPPTPSSYEQYF	-	TRBV6-2/TRBV6-3	TRBJ2-7	-
TGTGCCAGCAGCCAAGAGTGGACTAGCGGGACCTACGAGCAGTACTTC	CASSQEWTSGTYEQYF	-	TRBV4-2	TRBJ2-7	TRBD2
TGCGCCAGCAGGGAAGGAGGCGGCACTGAAGCTTTCTTT	CASREGGGTEAFF	many	TRBV10-2	TRBJ1-1	-
TGTGCCACCAGCGGGGGGGGGAGTGCAGATACGCAGTATTTT	CATSGGGSADTQYF	few	TRBV15	TRBJ2-3	TRBD2
TGTGCCAGTGGGTCCAGTGCCAAAAACATTCAGTACTTC	CASGSSAKNIQYF	few	TRBV19	TRBJ2-4	-
TGTGCCAGCAGCCCACCGTTGGAATCTAACATTCAGTACTTC	CASSPPLESNIQYF	many	TRBV9	TRBJ2-4	-
TGTGCCAGCAGCAAATCACAGGACGCTAACTATGGCTACACCTTC	CASSKSQDANYGYTF	-	TRBV21-1	TRBJ1-2	-